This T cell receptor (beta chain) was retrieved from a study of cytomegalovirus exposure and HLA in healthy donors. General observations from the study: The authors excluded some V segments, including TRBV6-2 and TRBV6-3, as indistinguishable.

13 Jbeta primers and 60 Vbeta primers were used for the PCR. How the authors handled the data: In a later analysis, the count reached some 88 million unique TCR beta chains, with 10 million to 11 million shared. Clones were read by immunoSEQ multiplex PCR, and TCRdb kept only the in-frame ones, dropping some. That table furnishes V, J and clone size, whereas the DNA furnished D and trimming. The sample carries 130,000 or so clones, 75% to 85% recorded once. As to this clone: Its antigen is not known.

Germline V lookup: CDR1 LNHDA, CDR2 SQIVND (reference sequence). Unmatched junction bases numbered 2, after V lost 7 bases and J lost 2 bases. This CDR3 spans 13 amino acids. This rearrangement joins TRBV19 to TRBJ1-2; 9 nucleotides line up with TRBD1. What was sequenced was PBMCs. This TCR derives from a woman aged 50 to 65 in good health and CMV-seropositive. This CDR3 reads CASTDRGNYGYTF. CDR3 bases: TGTGCCAGTACGGACAGGGGAAACTATGGCTACACCTTC.